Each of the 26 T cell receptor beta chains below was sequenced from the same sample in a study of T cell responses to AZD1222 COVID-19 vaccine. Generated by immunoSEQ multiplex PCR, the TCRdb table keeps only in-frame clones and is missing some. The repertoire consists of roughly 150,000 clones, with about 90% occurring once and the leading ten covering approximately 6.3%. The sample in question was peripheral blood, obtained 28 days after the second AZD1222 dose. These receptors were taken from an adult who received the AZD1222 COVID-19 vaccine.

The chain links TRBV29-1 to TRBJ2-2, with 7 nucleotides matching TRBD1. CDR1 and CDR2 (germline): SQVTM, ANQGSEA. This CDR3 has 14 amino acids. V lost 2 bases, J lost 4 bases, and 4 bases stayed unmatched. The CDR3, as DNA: TGCAGCGTTGAAAGACAGGGTGGCACCGGGGAGCTGTTTTTT. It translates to CSVERQGGTGELFF.

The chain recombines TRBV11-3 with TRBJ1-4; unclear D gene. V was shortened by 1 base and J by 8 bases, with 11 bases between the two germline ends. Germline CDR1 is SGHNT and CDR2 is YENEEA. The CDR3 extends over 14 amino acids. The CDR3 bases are TGTGCCAGCAGCTTAGGAATGGACGGAGAAAAACTGTTTTTT. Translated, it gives CASSLGMDGEKLFF. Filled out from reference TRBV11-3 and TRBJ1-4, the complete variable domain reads EAGVVQSPRYKIIEKKQPVAFWCNPISGHNTLYWYLQNLGQGPELLIRYENEEAVDDSQLPKDRFSAERLKGVDSTLKIQPAELGDSAVYLCASSLGMDGEKLFFGSGTQLSVL.

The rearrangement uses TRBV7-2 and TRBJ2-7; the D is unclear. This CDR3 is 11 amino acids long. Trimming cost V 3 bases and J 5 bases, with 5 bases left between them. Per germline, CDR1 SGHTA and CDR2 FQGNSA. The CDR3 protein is CASSFYNEQYF. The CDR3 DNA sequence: TGTGCCAGCAGCTTCTACAACGAGCAGTACTTC.

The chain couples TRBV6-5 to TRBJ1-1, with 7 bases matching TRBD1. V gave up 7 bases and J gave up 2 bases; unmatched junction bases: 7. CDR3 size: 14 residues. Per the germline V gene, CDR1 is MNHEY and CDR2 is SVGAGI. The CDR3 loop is CASKRQGLNTEAFF. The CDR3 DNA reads TGTGCCAGCAAGCGACAGGGTCTAAACACTGAAGCTTTCTTT.

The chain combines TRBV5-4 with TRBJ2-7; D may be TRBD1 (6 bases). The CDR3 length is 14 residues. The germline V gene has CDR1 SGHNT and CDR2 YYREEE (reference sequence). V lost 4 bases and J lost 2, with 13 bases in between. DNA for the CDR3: TGTGCCAGCAGCGCTATTGGACAGACCTACGAGCAGTACTTC. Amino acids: CASSAIGQTYEQYF. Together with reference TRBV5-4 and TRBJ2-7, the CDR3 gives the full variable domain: ETGVTQSPTHLIKTRGQQVTLRCSSQSGHNTVSWYQQALGQGPQFIFQYYREEENGRGNFPPRFSGLQFPNYSSELNVNALELDDSALYLCASSAIGQTYEQYFGPGTRLTVT.

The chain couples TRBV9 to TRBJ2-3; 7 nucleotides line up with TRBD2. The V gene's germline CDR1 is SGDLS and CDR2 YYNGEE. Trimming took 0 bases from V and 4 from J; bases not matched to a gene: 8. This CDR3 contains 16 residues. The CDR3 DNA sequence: TGTGCCAGCAGCGTAGGGTCGGGGAGGGGTTCAGATACGCAGTATTTT. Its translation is CASSVGSGRGSDTQYF.

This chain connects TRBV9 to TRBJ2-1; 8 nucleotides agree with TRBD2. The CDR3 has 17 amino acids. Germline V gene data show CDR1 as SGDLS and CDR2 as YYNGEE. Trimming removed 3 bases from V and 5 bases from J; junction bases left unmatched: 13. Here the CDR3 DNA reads TGTGCCAGCAGCGGAGCCCCGGGAGCGGGAGCCCACAATGAGCAGTTCTTC. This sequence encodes CASSGAPGAGAHNEQFF.

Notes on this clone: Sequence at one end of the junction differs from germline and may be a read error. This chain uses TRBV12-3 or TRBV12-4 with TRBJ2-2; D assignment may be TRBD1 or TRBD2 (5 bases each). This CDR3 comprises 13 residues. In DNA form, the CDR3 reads TGTGCTAGCAGTTACAGAGGGGCCGGGGAGCTGTTTTTT. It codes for CASSYRGAGELFF.

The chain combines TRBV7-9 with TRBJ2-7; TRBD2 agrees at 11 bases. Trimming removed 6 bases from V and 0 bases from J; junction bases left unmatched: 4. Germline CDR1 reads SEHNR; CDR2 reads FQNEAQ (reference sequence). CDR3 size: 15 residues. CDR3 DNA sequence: TGTGCCAGCAGATATAGCGGGGGGGCCTCCTACGAGCAGTACTTC. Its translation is CASRYSGGASYEQYF.

CDR3 protein: CASSINLGLGQPQHF. In nucleotides, the CDR3 is TGTGCCAGTAGTATTAATCTGGGTCTAGGGCAGCCCCAGCATTTT. V usage is TRBV19 and J usage is TRBJ1-5; no definite D call. Germline CDR1 LNHDA, CDR2 SQIVND (reference sequence). V was shortened by 3 bases and J by 7 bases, with 16 bases between the two germline ends. CDR3 length: 15 residues.

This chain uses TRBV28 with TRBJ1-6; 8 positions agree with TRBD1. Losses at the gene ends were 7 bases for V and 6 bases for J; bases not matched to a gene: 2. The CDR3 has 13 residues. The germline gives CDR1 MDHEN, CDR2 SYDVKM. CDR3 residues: CASITGGNSPLHF. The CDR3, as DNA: TGTGCCAGCATCACAGGGGGTAATTCACCCCTCCACTTT. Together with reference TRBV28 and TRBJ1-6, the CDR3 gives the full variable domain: DVKVTQSSRYLVKRTGEKVFLECVQDMDHENMFWYRQDPGLGLRLIYFSYDVKMKEKGDIPEGYSVSREKKERFSLILESASTNQTSMYLCASITGGNSPLHFGNGTRLTVT.

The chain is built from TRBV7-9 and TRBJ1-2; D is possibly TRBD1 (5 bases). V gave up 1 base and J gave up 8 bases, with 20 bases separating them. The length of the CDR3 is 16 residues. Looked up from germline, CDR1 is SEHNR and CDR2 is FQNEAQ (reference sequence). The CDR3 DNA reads TGTGCCAGCAGCTTAGAGTATGGGGGACTAATCGGCGGCTACACCTTC. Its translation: CASSLEYGGLIGGYTF.

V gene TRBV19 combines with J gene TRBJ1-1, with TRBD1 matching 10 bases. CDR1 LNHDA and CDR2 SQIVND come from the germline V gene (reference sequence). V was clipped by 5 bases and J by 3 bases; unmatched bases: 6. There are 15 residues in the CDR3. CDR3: CASSSWTGGYTEAFF. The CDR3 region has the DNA TGTGCCAGTAGTTCCTGGACAGGGGGTTACACTGAAGCTTTCTTT. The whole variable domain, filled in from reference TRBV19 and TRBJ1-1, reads DGGITQSPKYLFRKEGQNVTLSCEQNLNHDAMYWYRQDPGQGLRLIYYSQIVNDFQKGDIAEGYSVSREKKESFPLTVTSAQKNPTAFYLCASSSWTGGYTEAFFGQGTRLTVV.

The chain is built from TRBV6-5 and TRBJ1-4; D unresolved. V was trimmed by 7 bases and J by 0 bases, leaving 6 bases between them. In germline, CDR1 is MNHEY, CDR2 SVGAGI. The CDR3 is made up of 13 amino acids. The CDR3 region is CASTRSTNEKLFF. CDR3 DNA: TGTGCCAGCACCAGGTCAACTAATGAAAAACTGTTTTTT.

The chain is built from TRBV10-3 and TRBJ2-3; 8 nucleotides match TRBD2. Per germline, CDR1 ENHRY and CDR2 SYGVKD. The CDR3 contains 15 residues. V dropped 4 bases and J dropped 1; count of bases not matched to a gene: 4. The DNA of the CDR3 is TGTGCCATCAGTGCCACTAGCGGAGGCACAGATACGCAGTATTTT. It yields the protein CAISATSGGTDTQYF.

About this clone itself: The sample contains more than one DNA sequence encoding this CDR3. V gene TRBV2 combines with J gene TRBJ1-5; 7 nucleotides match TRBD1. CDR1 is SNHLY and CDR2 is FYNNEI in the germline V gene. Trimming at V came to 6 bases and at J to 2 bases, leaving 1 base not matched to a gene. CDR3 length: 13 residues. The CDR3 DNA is TGTGCCAGCAGAGGACAGGGCAATCAGCCCCAGCATTTT. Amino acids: CASRGQGNQPQHF.

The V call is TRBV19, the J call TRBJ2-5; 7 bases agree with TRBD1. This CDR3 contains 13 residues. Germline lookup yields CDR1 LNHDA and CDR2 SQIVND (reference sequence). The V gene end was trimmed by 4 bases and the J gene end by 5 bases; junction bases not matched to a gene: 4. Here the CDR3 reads CASSTTGSETQYF. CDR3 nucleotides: TGTGCCAGTAGTACGACAGGGTCGGAGACCCAGTACTTC.

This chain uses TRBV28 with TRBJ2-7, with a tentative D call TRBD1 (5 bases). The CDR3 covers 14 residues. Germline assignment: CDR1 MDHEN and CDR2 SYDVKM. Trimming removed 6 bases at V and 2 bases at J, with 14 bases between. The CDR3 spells CASSHDRSAYEQYF. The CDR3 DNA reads TGTGCCAGCAGCCACGACAGATCAGCCTACGAGCAGTACTTC.

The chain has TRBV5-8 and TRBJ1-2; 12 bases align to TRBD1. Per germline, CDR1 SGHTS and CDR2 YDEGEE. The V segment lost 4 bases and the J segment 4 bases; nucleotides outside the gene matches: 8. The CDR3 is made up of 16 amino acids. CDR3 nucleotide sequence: TGTGCCAGCAGCCGCGGGACAGGGGGCCTGCTCTATGGCTACACCTTC. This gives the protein CASSRGTGGLLYGYTF.

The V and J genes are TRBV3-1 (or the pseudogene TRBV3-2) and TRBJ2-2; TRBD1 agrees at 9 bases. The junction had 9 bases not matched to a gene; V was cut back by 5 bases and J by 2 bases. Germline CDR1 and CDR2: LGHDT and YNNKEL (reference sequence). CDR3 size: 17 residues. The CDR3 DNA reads TGTGCCAGCAGCGAGGCCCCGGGACAGGGTAACACCGGGGAGCTGTTTTTT. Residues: CASSEAPGQGNTGELFF.

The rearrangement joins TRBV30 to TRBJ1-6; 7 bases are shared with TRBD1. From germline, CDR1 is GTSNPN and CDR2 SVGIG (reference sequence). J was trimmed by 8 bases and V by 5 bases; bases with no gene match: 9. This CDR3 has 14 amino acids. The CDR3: CAWGLRDRDSPLHF. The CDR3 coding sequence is TGTGCCTGGGGACTCCGGGACAGAGATTCACCCCTCCACTTT.

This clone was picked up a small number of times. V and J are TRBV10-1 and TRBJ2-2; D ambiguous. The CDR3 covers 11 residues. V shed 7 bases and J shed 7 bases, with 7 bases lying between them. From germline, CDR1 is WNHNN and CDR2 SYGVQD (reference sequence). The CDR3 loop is CASTQNGELFF. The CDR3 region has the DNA TGCGCCAGCACCCAAAACGGGGAGCTGTTTTTT.

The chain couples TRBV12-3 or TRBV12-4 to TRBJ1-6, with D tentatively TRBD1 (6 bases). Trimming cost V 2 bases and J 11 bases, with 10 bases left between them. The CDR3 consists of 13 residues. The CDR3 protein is CASSLRGQPPLHF. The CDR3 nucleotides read TGTGCCAGCAGTTTAAGGGGACAACCACCCCTCCACTTT.

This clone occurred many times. The CDR3 spells CASSSTGWSMDEQFF. CDR3 sequence (DNA): TGCGCCAGCAGCTCTACAGGGTGGTCTATGGATGAGCAGTTCTTC. The V and J genes are TRBV5-1 and TRBJ2-1, with D tentatively TRBD1 (6 bases). Germline CDR1 SGHRS, CDR2 YFSETQ. This CDR3 is built from 15 residues. The V end was cut by 3 bases, the J end by 8 bases, with 18 bases between.

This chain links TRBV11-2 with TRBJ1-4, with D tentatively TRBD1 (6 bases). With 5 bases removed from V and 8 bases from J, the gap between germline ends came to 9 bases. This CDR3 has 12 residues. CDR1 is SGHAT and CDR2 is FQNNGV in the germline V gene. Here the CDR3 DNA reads TGTGCCAGCAGCCTGAGGGGGGAAAAACTGTTTTTT. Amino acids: CASSLRGEKLFF. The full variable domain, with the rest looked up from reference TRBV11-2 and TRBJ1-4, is EAGVAQSPRYKIIEKRQSVAFWCNPISGHATLYWYQQILGQGPKLLIQFQNNGVVDDSQLPKDRFSAERLKGVDSTLKIQPAKLEDSAVYLCASSLRGEKLFFGSGTQLSVL.

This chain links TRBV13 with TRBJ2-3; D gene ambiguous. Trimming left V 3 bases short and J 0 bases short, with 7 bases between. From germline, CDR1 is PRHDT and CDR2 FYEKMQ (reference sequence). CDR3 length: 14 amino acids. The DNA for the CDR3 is TGTGCCAGCAGCTTGAGGAGTAGCACAGATACGCAGTATTTT. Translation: CASSLRSSTDTQYF.